This T cell receptor beta chain was captured in a study of blood T cell repertoires in COVID-19. Some clones are missing from TCRdb's copy, which holds only in-frame ones; the method was immunoSEQ multiplex PCR. This repertoire shows approximately 200,000 clones, less than 85% found once; its top ten account for about 7.8%. Trimming took 4 bases from V and 0 from J, leaving 14 bases between them. Per the germline V gene, CDR1 is SGHDT and CDR2 is YYEEEE. The CDR3 contains 16 residues. Followed over time, Seattle patients had been enrolled while infection was active. This clonotype was obtained from a woman aged 80 or older with COVID-19, enrolled during active disease. The V gene is TRBV5-6, the J gene TRBJ1-3, with D maybe TRBD1 (6 bases). Sequencing input: peripheral blood. DNA for the CDR3: TGTGCCAGCAGCGGATATGACAGGTTCTCTGGAAACACCATATATTTT. It is translated as CASSGYDRFSGNTIYF.